The TCR beta chain described here comes from a study of somatic mutations in cytotoxic T cells in rheumatoid arthritis. Overall study: Sorting by flow gave nearly 100% purity for some V beta antibody-stained T-cell populations, including V beta1+ cells sequenced for TCRB. Study-level results: Researchers did not know the antigen targets of the expanded CD8+ clones. Rheumatoid arthritis patients showed CD8+ clonality increasing with age, unlike healthy controls.

Method: immunoSEQ multiplex PCR; TCRdb's copy keeps in-frame clones and lacks some. The sample includes 25,000 to 30,000 clones, roughly 69% of them seen just once. This clone was picked up one time. Its antigen is as yet unknown. From germline, CDR1 is MNHEY and CDR2 SVGAGI. The CDR3 sequence is 14 residues long. Trimming shortened V by 0 bases and J by 1 base, and 6 bases separated the two germline ends. The sequence derives from a woman younger than 35 in good health. The rearrangement joins TRBV6-5 to TRBJ1-1, with D unclear. The sequenced material came from CD8+ T cells sorted from blood. This chain's CDR3 is CASSYSSENTEAFF. As DNA, the CDR3 is TGTGCCAGCAGTTACTCGAGCGAGAACACTGAAGCTTTCTTT.